The 26 T cell receptor beta chains presented below share a single source sample, sequenced in a study of blood T cell repertoires in COVID-19. Using immunoSEQ multiplex PCR, the repertoire was profiled, and TCRdb retains in-frame clones only, with some absent. There are some 300,000 clones in the sample; 90% occur only once, and roughly 1% lies in the top ten. The sequenced material came from peripheral blood. The receptors were sampled from a woman aged 40 to 50 with COVID-19, enrolled during active disease.

The V and J genes are TRBV6-5 and TRBJ2-7; 9 bases align to TRBD2. CDR1 is MNHEY, CDR2 SVGAGI, per germline. V shed 3 bases, J shed 6 bases, and the junction held 6 bases outside the gene matches. The CDR3 totals 14 residues. The CDR3 nucleotides read TGTGCCAGCAGTTATGTTAGCGGGGGTGCCGAGCAGTACTTC. Protein product: CASSYVSGGAEQYF.

This clone came up a few times. The V gene is TRBV2, the J gene TRBJ2-7; maybe TRBD1 (6 bases). The V end was cut by 7 bases, the J end by 5 bases, with 18 bases between. Germline V gene sequence: CDR1 SNHLY, CDR2 FYNNEI. The CDR3 loop spans 14 amino acids. CDR3 region: CASIYRGGSDEQYF. The DNA for the CDR3 is TGTGCCAGCATCTACAGAGGGGGTAGCGACGAGCAGTACTTC. Full variable domain (outside the CDR3, taken from reference TRBV2 and TRBJ2-7): EPEVTQTPSHQVTQMGQEVILRCVPISNHLYFYWYRQILGQKVEFLVSFYNNEISEKSEIFDDQFSVERPDGSNFTLKIRSTKLEDSAMYFCASIYRGGSDEQYFGPGTRLTVT.

The CDR3 sequence: CASSPTRPGQGTSGELFF. CDR3 DNA: TGTGCCAGCTCACCCACCCGTCCGGGACAGGGGACCTCCGGGGAGCTGTTTTTT. The V gene is TRBV18, the J gene TRBJ2-2, with 10 bases matching TRBD1. CDR3 length equals 18 residues. The V and J ends lost 3 bases and 6 bases, in that order; junction bases with no gene match: 13. Germline V gene sequence: CDR1 KGHSH, CDR2 LQKENI.

The chain is built from TRBV4-2 and TRBJ1-5; D is possibly TRBD1 (6 bases). Germline loops: CDR1 LGHNA, CDR2 YNFKEQ. This CDR3 region has 17 residues. V was cut by 1 base and J by 6 bases, with 19 bases left in between. For the CDR3, the DNA is TGTGCCAGCAGCCAAGTCCCACAGGGAGTGAACGGTCAGCCCCAGCATTTT. Protein sequence: CASSQVPQGVNGQPQHF.

V is TRBV6-5 and J is TRBJ2-1; D may be TRBD2 (5 bases). Trimming stripped 6 bases from V and 9 bases from J, with 21 bases between. This CDR3 has 15 amino acids. Germline V gene lookup returns CDR1 MNHEY and CDR2 SVGAGI. CDR3 nucleotides: TGTGCCAGCAGCAACCTAGGATCGGGAAGAGGTGAGCAGTTCTTC. Translation gives CASSNLGSGRGEQFF.

A few counts support this clone. CDR3 sequence reads: CASRGDSFNSPLHF. In DNA form, the CDR3 reads TGTGCCAGCAGAGGGGACAGTTTCAATTCACCCCTCCACTTT. J is TRBJ1-6 and V is TRBV3-1 (or the pseudogene TRBV3-2), with 7 bases fitting TRBD1. This CDR3 has 14 residues. V lost 6 bases, J lost 7 bases, and 6 bases stayed unmatched. Per germline, CDR1 LGHDT and CDR2 YNNKEL (reference sequence).

The genes are TRBV27 and TRBJ2-1, with TRBD2 matching over 11 bases. Germline V gene lookup returns CDR1 MNHEY and CDR2 SMNVEV (reference sequence). V trimming: 5 bases; J trimming: 4 bases; junction bases outside the gene matches: 4. The CDR3 covers 15 residues. CDR3 protein: CASSPTSGTYNEQFF. CDR3 nucleotide sequence: TGTGCCAGCAGTCCGACTAGCGGGACTTACAATGAGCAGTTCTTC.

Concerning this clone: Its ends do not fully match the called genes, so a read error is possible. V is TRBV7-7 and J is TRBJ2-7; TRBD1 matches at 9 bases. In germline, CDR1 is SSHAT, CDR2 FNYEAQ (reference sequence). The CDR3 sequence is 16 residues long. CDR3 residues: CASSPIPGTGMHEQYF. The CDR3 nucleotides are TGTGCTAGCAGCCCAATACCGGGGACAGGGATGCACGAGCAGTACTTC.

J is TRBJ1-2 and V is TRBV4-3, with a weak D call TRBD1 (6 bases). The CDR3 sequence is 14 residues long. Germline loops: CDR1 LGHNA, CDR2 YSLEER. V lost 4 bases and J 6 bases, leaving 15 bases between the germline ends. The CDR3 DNA reads TGCGCCAGCAGCCTCTCCCCGGACAGCAATGGCTACACCTTC. It specifies CASSLSPDSNGYTF.

V is TRBV28 and J is TRBJ1-1; no reliable D call. The CDR3 spans 16 residues. Trimming cost V 5 bases and J 0 bases, with 16 bases left between them. Germline assignment: CDR1 MDHEN and CDR2 SYDVKM. In DNA form, the CDR3 reads TGTGCCAGCAGTCGGGTCCGAAGATTAATGAACACTGAAGCTTTCTTT. This codes for CASSRVRRLMNTEAFF. The entire variable domain, with the rest obtained from reference TRBV28 and TRBJ1-1, is as follows: DVKVTQSSRYLVKRTGEKVFLECVQDMDHENMFWYRQDPGLGLRLIYFSYDVKMKEKGDIPEGYSVSREKKERFSLILESASTNQTSMYLCASSRVRRLMNTEAFFGQGTRLTVV.

V gene TRBV7-9 combines with J gene TRBJ2-1; 8 nucleotides match TRBD2. This CDR3 comprises 17 residues. Germline CDR1 reads SEHNR; CDR2 reads FQNEAQ (reference sequence). V shed 5 bases, J shed 6 bases, and the junction held 15 bases outside the gene matches. The CDR3 is CASSPAVLSGSFNEQFF. The CDR3 DNA reads as TGTGCCAGCAGCCCGGCGGTGTTGAGCGGGAGCTTCAATGAGCAGTTCTTC.

The chain links TRBV7-3 to TRBJ2-1; 8 positions match TRBD1. The V segment lost 1 base and the J segment 10 bases; nucleotides outside the gene matches: 6. Germline values: CDR1 SGHTA, CDR2 FQGTGA. CDR3 length: 14 residues. The CDR3 sequence: CASSLKAGGGEQFF. The DNA for the CDR3 is TGTGCCAGCAGCTTAAAGGCAGGGGGCGGCGAGCAGTTCTTC.

This rearrangement joins TRBV6-6 to TRBJ2-2; possibly TRBD1 for D (6 bases). Trimming cost V 5 bases and J 0 bases, with 10 bases left between them. Germline V CDR1 and CDR2: MNHNY, SVGAGI (reference sequence). This CDR3 has 15 residues. CDR3 nucleotide sequence: TGTGCCAGCAGTCTAAGGACAGCGAACACCGGGGAGCTGTTTTTT. Translation gives CASSLRTANTGELFF.

The rearrangement links TRBV7-2 to TRBJ2-1; TRBD2 matches at 9 bases. This CDR3 spans 17 amino acids. CDR1 and CDR2 from the germline V gene are SGHTA and FQGNSA. The V and J ends lost 3 bases and 3 bases, in that order; junction bases with no gene match: 9. The CDR3: CASSLMAGGRDYNEQFF. In DNA form, the CDR3 reads TGTGCCAGCAGCTTGATGGCGGGAGGGCGTGACTACAATGAGCAGTTCTTC.

This chain connects TRBV6-7 to TRBJ1-2, with 11 bases that match TRBD1. TRBV6-7 is an open reading frame, and its role is uncertain. The length of the CDR3 is 15 residues. The V and J ends lost 4 bases and 6 bases, in that order; junction bases with no gene match: 7. The CDR3 region has the DNA TGTGCCAGCAGTTCTAGGACAGGGGGCTCTCATGGCTACACCTTC. Amino acid sequence: CASSSRTGGSHGYTF.

The chain is built from TRBV10-3 and TRBJ1-5; possibly TRBD1 for D (5 bases). CDR3 length equals 13 residues. Trimming removed 4 bases from V and 5 bases from J, with 9 bases in between. Germline CDR1 and CDR2: ENHRY and SYGVKD. CDR3 protein: CAISAETDQPQHF. CDR3 sequence (DNA): TGTGCCATCAGTGCCGAGACAGATCAGCCCCAGCATTTT.

The chain recombines TRBV12-3 or TRBV12-4 with TRBJ2-3; TRBD2 is a possible D gene (6 bases). CDR3 length: 13 residues. Trimming shortened V by 2 bases and J by 4 bases, and 7 bases separated the two germline ends. Here the CDR3 reads CASSLTGADTQYF. In DNA form, the CDR3 reads TGTGCCAGCAGTTTAACGGGAGCAGATACGCAGTATTTT.

As regards this clone: The junction does not match germline at one end; this may be a read error. V is TRBV7-2 and J is TRBJ1-1; D call uncertain. This CDR3 has 14 residues. The V gene's germline CDR1 is SGHTA and CDR2 FQGNSA. This chain's CDR3 is CASSLGIGSTEAFF. The CDR3 region has the DNA TGTGCCAGCAGTTTAGGGATCGGGAGCACTGAAGCTTTCTTT.

This clone showed up just a few times. The chain recombines TRBV9 with TRBJ2-3; maybe TRBD2 (5 bases). V was pared by 0 bases and J by 10 bases, with 15 bases between. CDR1 and CDR2 (germline): SGDLS, YYNGEE. The CDR3 is 14 amino acids. The CDR3 sequence is CASSVVAEGSAQYF. The CDR3 DNA sequence: TGTGCCAGCAGCGTAGTAGCAGAGGGCAGCGCGCAGTATTTT.

The V call is TRBV6-4, the J call TRBJ1-6, with 9 bases aligning to TRBD1. This CDR3 region has 14 residues. The germline gives CDR1 MRHNA, CDR2 SNTAGT. Unmatched junction bases numbered 9, after V lost 9 bases and J lost 9 bases. The DNA for the CDR3 is TGTGCCAGAAATCACCGGGACAGGGTTTCACCCCTCCACTTT. It yields the protein CARNHRDRVSPLHF.

This clone appeared a few times. The rearrangement uses TRBV6-5 and TRBJ1-1; D possibly corresponds to TRBD1 (6 bases). V shed 5 bases and J shed 7 bases, with 20 bases lying between them. The germline gives CDR1 MNHEY, CDR2 SVGAGI. The CDR3 runs 15 residues. Written as DNA, the CDR3 is TGTGCCAGCAGTCGCGATCCTGGGCAGGGGAGTGAAGCTTTCTTT. Its protein product is CASSRDPGQGSEAFF.

V usage is TRBV28 and J usage is TRBJ2-2, with TRBD2 as a possible D gene (7 bases). Trimming removed 6 bases from V and 4 bases from J, with 12 bases in between. The CDR3 loop spans 14 amino acids. Germline lookup yields CDR1 MDHEN and CDR2 SYDVKM. The CDR3 region has the DNA TGTGCCAGCAGAGGGGGGGCAGTCACCGGGGAGCTGTTTTTT. Its protein is CASRGGAVTGELFF.

This chain joins TRBV5-1 and TRBJ2-7; 7 bases fit TRBD2. Germline CDR1 is SGHRS and CDR2 is YFSETQ. The ends lost 3 bases at V and 4 bases at J; junction bases unmatched: 1. The CDR3 length is 12 residues. CDR3 DNA: TGCGCCAGCAGCTGGGGGGGATACGAGCAGTACTTC. Its translation: CASSWGGYEQYF. The full variable domain, completed using reference TRBV5-1 and TRBJ2-7, is KAGVTQTPRYLIKTRGQQVTLSCSPISGHRSVSWYQQTPGQGLQFLFEYFSETQRNKGNFPGRFSGRQFSNSRSEMNVSTLELGDSALYLCASSWGGYEQYFGPGTRLTVT.

The chain couples TRBV2 to TRBJ1-2, with TRBD1 matching over 9 bases. The CDR3 is 14 residues long. The junction had 4 bases not matched to a gene; V was cut back by 4 bases and J by 4 bases. Per the germline V gene, CDR1 is SNHLY and CDR2 is FYNNEI. The chain's CDR3 is CASSGDREGYGYTF. The CDR3 DNA sequence: TGTGCCAGCAGTGGGGACAGGGAGGGCTATGGCTACACCTTC.

The V gene is TRBV27, the J gene TRBJ1-2; 7 bases line up with TRBD1. The CDR3 contains 13 residues. V lost 6 bases, J lost 6 bases, and 7 bases stayed unmatched. Germline CDR1 and CDR2: MNHEY and SMNVEV (reference sequence). The CDR3 sequence: CASSPDRANGYTF. The CDR3 coding sequence is TGTGCCAGCAGCCCCGACAGGGCGAATGGCTACACCTTC.

The rearrangement uses TRBV30 and TRBJ1-3; 7 bases fit TRBD1. The V gene end was trimmed by 6 bases and the J gene end by 4 bases; junction bases not matched to a gene: 6. Germline CDR1 and CDR2: GTSNPN and SVGIG (reference sequence). CDR3 length equals 13 residues. The CDR3 protein is CACEGGRGNTIYF. Here the CDR3 DNA reads TGTGCCTGCGAAGGGGGCCGCGGAAACACCATATATTTT.